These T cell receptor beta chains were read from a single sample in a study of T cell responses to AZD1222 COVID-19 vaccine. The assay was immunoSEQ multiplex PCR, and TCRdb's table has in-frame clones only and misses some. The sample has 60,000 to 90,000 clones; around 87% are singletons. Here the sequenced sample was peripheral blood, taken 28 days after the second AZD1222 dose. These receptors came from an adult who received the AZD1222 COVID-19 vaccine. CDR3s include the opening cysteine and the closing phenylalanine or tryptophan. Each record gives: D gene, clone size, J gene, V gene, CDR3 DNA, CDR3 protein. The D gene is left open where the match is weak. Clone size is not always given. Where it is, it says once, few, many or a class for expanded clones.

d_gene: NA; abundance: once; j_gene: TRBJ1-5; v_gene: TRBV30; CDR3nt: TGTGCCTGGAGTTCGGGGAGTAGCCAGCCCCAGCATTTT; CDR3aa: CAWSSGSSQPQHF
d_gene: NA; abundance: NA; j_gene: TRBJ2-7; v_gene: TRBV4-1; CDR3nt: TGCGCCAGCAGCCAAGCCCCCCTGTTGACATCGACCTACGAGCAGTACTTC; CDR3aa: CASSQAPLLTSTYEQYF
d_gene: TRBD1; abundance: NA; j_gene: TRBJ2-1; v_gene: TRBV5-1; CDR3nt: TGCGCCAGCAGCGACTGGGACAGAGACATCAATGAGCAGTTCTTC; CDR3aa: CASSDWDRDINEQFF
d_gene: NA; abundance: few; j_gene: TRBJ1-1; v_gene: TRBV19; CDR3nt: TGTGCCAGTAGTATGGGAATGAACACTGAAGCTTTCTTT; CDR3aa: CASSMGMNTEAFF
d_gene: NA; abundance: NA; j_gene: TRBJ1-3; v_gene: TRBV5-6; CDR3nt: TGTGCCAGCAGCTTGGCCGGAGATCCTGGAAACACCATATATTTT; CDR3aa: CASSLAGDPGNTIYF
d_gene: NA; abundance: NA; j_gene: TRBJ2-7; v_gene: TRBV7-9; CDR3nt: TGTGCCAGCAGCTTACACAGCCATATTTACGAGCAGTACTTC; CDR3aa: CASSLHSHIYEQYF
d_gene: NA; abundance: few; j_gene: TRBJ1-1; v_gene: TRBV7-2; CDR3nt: TGTGCCAGCAGCCTTACAGGGCTAGGCACTGAAGCTTTCTTT; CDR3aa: CASSLTGLGTEAFF
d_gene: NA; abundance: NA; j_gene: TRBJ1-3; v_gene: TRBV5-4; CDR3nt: TGTGCCAGCAGCGTGCCGGAGGGCGCATCTGGAAACACCATATATTTT; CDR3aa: CASSVPEGASGNTIYF
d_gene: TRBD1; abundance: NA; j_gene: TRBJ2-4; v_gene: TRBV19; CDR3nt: TGTGCCAGTAGTATATCAAGTGGGACAGGGATGGACATTCAGTACTTC; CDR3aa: CASSISSGTGMDIQYF
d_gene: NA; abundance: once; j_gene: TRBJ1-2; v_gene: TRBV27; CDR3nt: TGTGCCAGCAGTTTATCTGGCAGGGAAAGTGGCTACACCTTC; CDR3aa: CASSLSGRESGYTF
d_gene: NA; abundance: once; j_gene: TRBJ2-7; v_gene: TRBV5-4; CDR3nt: TGTGCCAGCAGCCATCAGGGTTTCGGCGACGAGCAGTACTTC; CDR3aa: CASSHQGFGDEQYF
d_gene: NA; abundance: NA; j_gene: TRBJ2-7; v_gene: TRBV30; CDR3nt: TGTGCCTGGAGTGTAGACGAGCAGTACTTC; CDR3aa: CAWSVDEQYF
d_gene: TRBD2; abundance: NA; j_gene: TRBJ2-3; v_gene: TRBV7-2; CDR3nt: TGTGCCAGCAGCTTTAGCGGGGGGTTAGGGGATACGCAGTATTTT; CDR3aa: CASSFSGGLGDTQYF
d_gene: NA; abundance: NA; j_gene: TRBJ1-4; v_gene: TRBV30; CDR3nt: TGTGCCTGGAACGGGATGACTAATGAAAAACTGTTTTTT; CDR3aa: CAWNGMTNEKLFF
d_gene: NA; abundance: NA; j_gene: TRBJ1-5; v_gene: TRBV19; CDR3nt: TGTGCCAGTAGCCAGAGCATCAATCAGCCCCAGCATTTT; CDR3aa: CASSQSINQPQHF
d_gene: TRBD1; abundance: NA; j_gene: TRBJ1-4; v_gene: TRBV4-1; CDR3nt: TGCGCCAGCACCCACTATCCCCAGACAGGGGGCGAGGGAAAACTGTTTTTT; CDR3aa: CASTHYPQTGGEGKLFF
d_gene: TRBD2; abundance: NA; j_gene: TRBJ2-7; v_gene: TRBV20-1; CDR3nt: TGCAGTGCTAGTCTCAGGGAGCGGGGGGGCTACGAGCAGTACTTC; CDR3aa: CSASLRERGGYEQYF
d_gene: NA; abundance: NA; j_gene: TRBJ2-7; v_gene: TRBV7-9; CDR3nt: TGTGCCAGCAGCTCCGGGCCCGGCCACTCCTACGAGCAGTACTTC; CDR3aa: CASSSGPGHSYEQYF
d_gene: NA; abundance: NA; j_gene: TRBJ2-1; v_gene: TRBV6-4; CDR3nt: TGTGCTGACTCAGCAGGAGGGACGGCGGGGGAGCAGTTCTTC; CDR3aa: CADSAGGTAGEQFF
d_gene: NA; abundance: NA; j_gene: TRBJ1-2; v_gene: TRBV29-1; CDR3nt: TGCAGCGTTGATCGGGCTGGGGGCTATGGCTACACCTTC; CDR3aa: CSVDRAGGYGYTF
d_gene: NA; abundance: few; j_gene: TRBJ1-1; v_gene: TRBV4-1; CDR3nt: TGCGCCAGCAGAGGGGTAGGAGGCACTGAAGCTTTCTTT; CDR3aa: CASRGVGGTEAFF
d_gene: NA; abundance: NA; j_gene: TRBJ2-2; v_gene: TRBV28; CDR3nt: TGTGCCAGCAGTTTATTAGGACAAGACACCGGGGAGCTGTTTTTT; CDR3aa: CASSLLGQDTGELFF
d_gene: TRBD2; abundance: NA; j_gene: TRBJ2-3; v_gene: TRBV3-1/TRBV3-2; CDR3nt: TGTGCCAGCAGGGGGACTAGCGGGGGAGTAGGCACAGATACGCAGTATTTT; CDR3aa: CASRGTSGGVGTDTQYF
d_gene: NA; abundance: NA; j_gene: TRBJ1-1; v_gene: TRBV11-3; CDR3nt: TGTGCCAGCAGCTTTTCGGGTAACACTGAAGCTTTCTTT; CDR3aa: CASSFSGNTEAFF
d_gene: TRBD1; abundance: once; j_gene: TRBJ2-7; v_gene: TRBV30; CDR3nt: TGTGCCTGGAGTGATGCTACAGGGGGCTTCTACGAGCAGTACTTC; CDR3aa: CAWSDATGGFYEQYF
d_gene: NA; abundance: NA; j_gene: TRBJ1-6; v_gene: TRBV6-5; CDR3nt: TGTGCCAGCAGTTACGGTCCGGATTCACCCCTCCACTTT; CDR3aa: CASSYGPDSPLHF
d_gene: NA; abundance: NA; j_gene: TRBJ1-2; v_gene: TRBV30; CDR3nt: TGTGCCCAAAGTCCCGGGACGGGAATCTATGGCTACACCTTC; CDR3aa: CAQSPGTGIYGYTF
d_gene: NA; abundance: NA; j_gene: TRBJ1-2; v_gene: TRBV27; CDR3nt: TGTGCCAGCAGTCCCGTTGGGGGGAACTATGGCTACACCTTC; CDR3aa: CASSPVGGNYGYTF
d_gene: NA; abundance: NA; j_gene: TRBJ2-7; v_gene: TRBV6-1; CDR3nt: TGTGCCAGCAGTGAAAGTGGAGGGGTTAACGAGCAGTACTTC; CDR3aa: CASSESGGVNEQYF
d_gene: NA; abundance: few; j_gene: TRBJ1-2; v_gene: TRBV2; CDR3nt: TGTGCCAGCAGGGGGAGCGGTAAGGCCTATGGCTACACCTTC; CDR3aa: CASRGSGKAYGYTF
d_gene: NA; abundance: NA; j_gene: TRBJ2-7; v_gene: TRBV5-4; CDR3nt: TGTGCCAGCAGTGGCACAGGAAACTACGAGCAGTACTTC; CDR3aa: CASSGTGNYEQYF
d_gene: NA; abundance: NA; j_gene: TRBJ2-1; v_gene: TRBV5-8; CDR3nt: TGTGCCAGCTATAAACACAGAGGGCGGGGTTCCTACAATGAGCAGTTCTTC; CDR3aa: CASYKHRGRGSYNEQFF
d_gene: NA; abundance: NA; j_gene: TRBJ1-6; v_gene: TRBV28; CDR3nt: TGTGCCAGCAGAGGGGGAACAGGGACCTCACCCCTCCACTTT; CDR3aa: CASRGGTGTSPLHF
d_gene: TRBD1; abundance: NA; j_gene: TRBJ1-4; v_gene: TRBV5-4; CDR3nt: TGTGCCAGCAGCCTGGGACAGGGTATAACTAATGAAAAACTGTTTTTT; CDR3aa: CASSLGQGITNEKLFF
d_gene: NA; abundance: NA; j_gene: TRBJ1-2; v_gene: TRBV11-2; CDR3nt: TGTGCCAGCAGCTTAGATCGGGGGGGGCAAGGCTACACCTTC; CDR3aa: CASSLDRGGQGYTF
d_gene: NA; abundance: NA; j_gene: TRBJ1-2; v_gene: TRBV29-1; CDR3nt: TGCAGCGTTGAATTCAGCTATGGCTACACCTTC; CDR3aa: CSVEFSYGYTF
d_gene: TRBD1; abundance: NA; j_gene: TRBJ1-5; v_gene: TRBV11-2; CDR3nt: TGTGCCAGCAGCCAGGACAGGGGGAATCAGCCCCAGCATTTT; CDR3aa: CASSQDRGNQPQHF
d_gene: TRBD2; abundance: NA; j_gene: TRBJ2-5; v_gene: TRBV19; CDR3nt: TGTGCCAGTAGTATAGTGGGGCGGGGGAGCCAAGAGACCCAGTACTTC; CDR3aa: CASSIVGRGSQETQYF
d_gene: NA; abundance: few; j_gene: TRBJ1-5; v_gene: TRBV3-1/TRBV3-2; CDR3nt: TGTGCCAGCAGTCCCCGGGACATCAATCAGCCCCAGCATTTT; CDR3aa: CASSPRDINQPQHF
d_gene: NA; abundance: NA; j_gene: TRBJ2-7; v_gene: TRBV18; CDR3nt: TGTGCCAGCACTGAGGGGGGAGGCGAGCAGTACTTC; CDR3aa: CASTEGGGEQYF
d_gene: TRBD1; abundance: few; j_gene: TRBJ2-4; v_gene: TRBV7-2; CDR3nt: TGTGCCAGCAGCTTGGGACAGGGGGGGCTCAAAAACATTCAGTACTTC; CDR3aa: CASSLGQGGLKNIQYF
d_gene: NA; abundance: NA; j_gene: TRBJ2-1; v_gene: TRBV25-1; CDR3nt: TGTGCCAGCAGTGACAGGGATGAGCAGTTCTTC; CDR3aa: CASSDRDEQFF
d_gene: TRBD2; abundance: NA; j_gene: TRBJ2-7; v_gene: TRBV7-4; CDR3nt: TGTGCCAGCAGCCGACGGCGACTAGCAAACTACGAGCAGTACTTC; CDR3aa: CASSRRRLANYEQYF
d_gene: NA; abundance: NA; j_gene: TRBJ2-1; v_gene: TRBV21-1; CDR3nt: TGTGCCTCCGGCCCCAAACTAGCATCCTACAATGAGCAGTTCTTC; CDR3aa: CASGPKLASYNEQFF
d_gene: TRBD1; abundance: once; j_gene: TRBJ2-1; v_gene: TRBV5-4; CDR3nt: TGTGCCAGCAGCTTGGTCAGGGGGCTTTCCAATGAGCAGTTCTTC; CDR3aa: CASSLVRGLSNEQFF
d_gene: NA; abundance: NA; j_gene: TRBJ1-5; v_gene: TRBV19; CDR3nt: TGTGCCAGTATTGGTGGGGGGCACAGCAATCAGCCCCAGCATTTT; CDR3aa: CASIGGGHSNQPQHF
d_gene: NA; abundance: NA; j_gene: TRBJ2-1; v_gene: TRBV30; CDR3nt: TGTGCCTGGAGTGTAGGGACTGGAAATGAGCAGTTCTTC; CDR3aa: CAWSVGTGNEQFF
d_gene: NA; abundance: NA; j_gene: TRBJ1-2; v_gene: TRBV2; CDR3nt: TGTGCCAGCAGCGGAGTCAGAGGGCTAGACTATGGCTACACCTTC; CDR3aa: CASSGVRGLDYGYTF
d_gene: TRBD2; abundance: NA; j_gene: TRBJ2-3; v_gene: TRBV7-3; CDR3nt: TGTGCCAGCAGCTTAACCGGGACTAGCGGGGGGCAGTATTTT; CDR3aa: CASSLTGTSGGQYF
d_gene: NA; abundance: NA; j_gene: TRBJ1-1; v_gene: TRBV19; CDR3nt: TGTGCCAGTAGTATTTCAGGGGCCAACACTGAAGCTTTCTTT; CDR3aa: CASSISGANTEAFF
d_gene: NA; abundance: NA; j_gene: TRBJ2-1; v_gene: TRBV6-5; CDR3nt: TGTGCCAGCAGTCACTCTAGCTCCTACAATGAGCAGTTCTTC; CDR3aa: CASSHSSSYNEQFF
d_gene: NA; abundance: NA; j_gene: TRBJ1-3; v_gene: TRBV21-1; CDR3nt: TGTGCCAGCAGCAAAGCTAGGTCCTTCTCTGGAAACACCATATATTTT; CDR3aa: CASSKARSFSGNTIYF
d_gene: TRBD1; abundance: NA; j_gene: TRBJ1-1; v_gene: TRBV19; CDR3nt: TGTGCCAGTAGAGTCCCGGGACAGGTTCGGGTGAACACTGAAGCTTTCTTT; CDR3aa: CASRVPGQVRVNTEAFF
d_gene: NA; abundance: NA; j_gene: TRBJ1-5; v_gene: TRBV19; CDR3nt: TGTGCCAGTAGGTTAGGGGGAAGCAATCAGCCCCAGCATTTT; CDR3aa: CASRLGGSNQPQHF
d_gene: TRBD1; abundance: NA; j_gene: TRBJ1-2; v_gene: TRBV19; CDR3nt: TGTGCCAGTAGTATTCTGGACAGGGGCAACTATGGCTACACCTTC; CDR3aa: CASSILDRGNYGYTF
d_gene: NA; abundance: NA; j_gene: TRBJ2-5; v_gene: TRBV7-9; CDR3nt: TGTGCCAGCAGCGCACGAGGGGGGCTAATCCAAGAGACCCAGTACTTC; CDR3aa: CASSARGGLIQETQYF
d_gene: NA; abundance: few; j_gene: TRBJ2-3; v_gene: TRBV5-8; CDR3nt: TGTGCCAGCAGCTTGCCCAGGGCAGATACGCAGTATTTT; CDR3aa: CASSLPRADTQYF
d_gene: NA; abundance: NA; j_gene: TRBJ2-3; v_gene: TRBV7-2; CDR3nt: TGTGCCAGCAGCTTAGATGGGTTTTACACAGATACGCAGTATTTT; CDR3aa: CASSLDGFYTDTQYF
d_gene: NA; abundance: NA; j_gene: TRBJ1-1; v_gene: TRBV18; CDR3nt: TGTGCCAGCTCCCCGACGGCCAACACTGAAGCTTTCTTT; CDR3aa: CASSPTANTEAFF